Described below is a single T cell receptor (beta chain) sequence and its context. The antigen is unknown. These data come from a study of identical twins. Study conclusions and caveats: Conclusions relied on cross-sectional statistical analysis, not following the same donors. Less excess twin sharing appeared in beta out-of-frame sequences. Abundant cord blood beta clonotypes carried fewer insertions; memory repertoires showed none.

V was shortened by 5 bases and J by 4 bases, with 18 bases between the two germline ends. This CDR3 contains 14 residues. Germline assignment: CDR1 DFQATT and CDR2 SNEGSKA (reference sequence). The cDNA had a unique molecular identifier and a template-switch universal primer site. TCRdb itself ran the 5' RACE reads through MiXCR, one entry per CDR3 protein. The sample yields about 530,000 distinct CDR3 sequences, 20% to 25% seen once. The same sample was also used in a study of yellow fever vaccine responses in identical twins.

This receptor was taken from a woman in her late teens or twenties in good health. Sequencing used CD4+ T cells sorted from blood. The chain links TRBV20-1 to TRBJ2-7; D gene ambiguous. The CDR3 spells CSADGADVNYEQYF. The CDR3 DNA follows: TGCAGTGCTGATGGTGCGGACGTAAATTACGAGCAGTACTTC.